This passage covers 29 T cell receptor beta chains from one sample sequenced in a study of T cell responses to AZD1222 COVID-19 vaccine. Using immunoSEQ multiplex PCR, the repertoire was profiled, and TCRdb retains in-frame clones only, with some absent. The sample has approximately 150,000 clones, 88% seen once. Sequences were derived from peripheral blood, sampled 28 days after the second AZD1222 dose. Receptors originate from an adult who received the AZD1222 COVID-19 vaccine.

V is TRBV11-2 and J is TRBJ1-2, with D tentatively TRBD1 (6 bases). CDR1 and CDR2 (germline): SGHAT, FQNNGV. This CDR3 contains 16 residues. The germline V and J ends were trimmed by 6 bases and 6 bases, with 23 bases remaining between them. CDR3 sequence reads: CASRSLLTGYLDGYTF. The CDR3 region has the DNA TGTGCCAGCAGATCACTACTAACAGGGTACTTGGATGGCTACACCTTC. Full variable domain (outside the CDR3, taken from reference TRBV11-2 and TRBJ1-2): EAGVAQSPRYKIIEKRQSVAFWCNPISGHATLYWYQQILGQGPKLLIQFQNNGVVDDSQLPKDRFSAERLKGVDSTLKIQPAKLEDSAVYLCASRSLLTGYLDGYTFGSGTRLTVV.

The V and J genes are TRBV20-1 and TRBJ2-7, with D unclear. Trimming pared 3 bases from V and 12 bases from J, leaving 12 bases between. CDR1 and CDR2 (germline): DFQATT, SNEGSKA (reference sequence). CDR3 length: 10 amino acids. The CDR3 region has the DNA TGCAGTGCTAGCTCGGGTCGTACGTACTTC. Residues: CSASSGRTYF.

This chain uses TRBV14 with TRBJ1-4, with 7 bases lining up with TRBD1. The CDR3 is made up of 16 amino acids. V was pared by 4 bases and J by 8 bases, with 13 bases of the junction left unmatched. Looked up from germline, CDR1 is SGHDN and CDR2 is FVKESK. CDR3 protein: CASSPPYRTGQEKLFF. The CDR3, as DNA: TGTGCCAGCAGCCCGCCCTACCGGACAGGACAAGAAAAACTGTTTTTT.

The CDR3 sequence is CASRANSGGAREQFF. In DNA form, the CDR3 reads TGTGCCAGCAGAGCGAATAGCGGGGGGGCACGGGAGCAGTTCTTC. This rearrangement joins TRBV6-5 to TRBJ2-1, with TRBD2 matching over 11 bases. CDR1 MNHEY and CDR2 SVGAGI come from the germline V gene. Trimming took 6 bases from V and 10 from J; bases not matched to a gene: 11. This CDR3 spans 15 amino acids.

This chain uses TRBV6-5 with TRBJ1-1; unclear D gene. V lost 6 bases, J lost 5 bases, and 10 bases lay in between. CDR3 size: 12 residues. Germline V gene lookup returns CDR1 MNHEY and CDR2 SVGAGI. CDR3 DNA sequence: TGTGCCAGCAGCTCCGTCAGGACTGAAGCTTTCTTT. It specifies CASSSVRTEAFF.

The CDR3 here is CASSISGPNTEAFF. The CDR3 DNA is TGTGCCAGTAGTATATCAGGGCCGAACACTGAAGCTTTCTTT. The J gene is TRBJ1-1, the V gene TRBV19, with D possibly TRBD1 on 5 matching bases. V gave up 2 bases and J gave up 1 base, with 8 bases separating them. Germline loops: CDR1 LNHDA, CDR2 SQIVND (reference sequence). CDR3 length: 14 residues.

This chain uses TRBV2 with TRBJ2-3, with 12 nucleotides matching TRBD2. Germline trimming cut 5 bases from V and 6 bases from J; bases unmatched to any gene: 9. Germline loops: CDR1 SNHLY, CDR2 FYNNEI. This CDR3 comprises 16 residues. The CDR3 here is CASSLQTSGGGDTQYF. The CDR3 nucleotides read TGTGCCAGCAGTCTCCAGACTAGCGGGGGTGGTGATACGCAGTATTTT.

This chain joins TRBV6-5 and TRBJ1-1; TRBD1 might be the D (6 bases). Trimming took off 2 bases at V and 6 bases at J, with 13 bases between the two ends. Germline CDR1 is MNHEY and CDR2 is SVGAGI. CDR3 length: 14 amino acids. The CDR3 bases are TGTGCCAGCAGTTACGGGGTGGAGGGGGCTGAAGCTTTCTTT. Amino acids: CASSYGVEGAEAFF.

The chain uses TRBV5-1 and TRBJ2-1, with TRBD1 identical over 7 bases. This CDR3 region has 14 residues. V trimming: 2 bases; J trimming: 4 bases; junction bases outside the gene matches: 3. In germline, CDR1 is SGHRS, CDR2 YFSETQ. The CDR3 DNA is TGCGCCAGCAGCTTTGGGACAGATTACAATGAGCAGTTCTTC. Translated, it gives CASSFGTDYNEQFF.

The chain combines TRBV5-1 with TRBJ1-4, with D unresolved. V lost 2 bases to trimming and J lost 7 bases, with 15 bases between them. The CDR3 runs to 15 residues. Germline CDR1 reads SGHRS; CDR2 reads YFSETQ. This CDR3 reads CASSFLGELGEKLFF. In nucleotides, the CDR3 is TGCGCCAGCAGCTTCTTGGGCGAGCTGGGTGAAAAACTGTTTTTT.

This chain's CDR3 is CASSLGGAEETQYF. CDR3 nucleotide sequence: TGTGCCAGCAGCCTTGGTGGGGCGGAAGAGACCCAGTACTTC. The rearrangement joins TRBV11-3 to TRBJ2-5; weak D call: TRBD1 (5 bases). Germline CDR1 SGHNT, CDR2 YENEEA. This CDR3 has 14 residues. Trimming took 5 bases from V and 3 from J, leaving 13 bases between them.

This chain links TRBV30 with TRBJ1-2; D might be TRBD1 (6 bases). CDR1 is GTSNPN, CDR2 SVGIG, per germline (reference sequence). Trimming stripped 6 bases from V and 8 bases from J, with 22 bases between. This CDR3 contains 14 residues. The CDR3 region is CACSYGAGEWGYTF. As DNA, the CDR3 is TGTGCCTGTTCGTACGGGGCAGGGGAGTGGGGCTACACCTTC.

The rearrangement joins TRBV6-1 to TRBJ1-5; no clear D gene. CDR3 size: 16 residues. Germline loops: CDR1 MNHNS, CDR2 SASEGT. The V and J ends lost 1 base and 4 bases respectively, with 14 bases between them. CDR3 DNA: TGTGCCAGCAGTGAAGAAGGGTTCCGGGGTAATCAGCCCCAGCATTTT. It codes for CASSEEGFRGNQPQHF.

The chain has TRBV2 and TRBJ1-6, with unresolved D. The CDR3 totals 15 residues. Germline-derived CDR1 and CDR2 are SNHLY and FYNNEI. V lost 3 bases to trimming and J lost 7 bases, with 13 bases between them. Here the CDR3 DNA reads TGTGCCAGCAGTGAGCGGCTCCTAGCAAATTCACCCCTCCACTTT. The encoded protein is CASSERLLANSPLHF.

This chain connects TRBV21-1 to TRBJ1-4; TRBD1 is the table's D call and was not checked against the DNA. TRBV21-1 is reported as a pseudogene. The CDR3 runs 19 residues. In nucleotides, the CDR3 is TGTGCCAGCAGTCTCCGGACAGGGGCGGGGGGATCAACTAATGAAAAACTGTTTTTT. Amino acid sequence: CASSLRTGAGGSTNEKLFF.

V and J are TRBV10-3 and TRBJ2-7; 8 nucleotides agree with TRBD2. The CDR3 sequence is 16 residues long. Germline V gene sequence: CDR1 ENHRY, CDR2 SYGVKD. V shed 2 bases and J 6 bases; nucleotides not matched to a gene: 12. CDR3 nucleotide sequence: TGTGCCATCAGTGAGCCGGGGGGGCGGCTAGGTCTCGAGCAGTACTTC. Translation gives CAISEPGGRLGLEQYF.

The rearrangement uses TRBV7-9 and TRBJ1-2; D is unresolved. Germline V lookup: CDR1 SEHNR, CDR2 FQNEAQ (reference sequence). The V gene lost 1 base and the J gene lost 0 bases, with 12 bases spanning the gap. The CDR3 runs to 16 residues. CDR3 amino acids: CASSLGVSGANYGYTF. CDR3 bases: TGTGCCAGCAGCTTAGGGGTTAGTGGAGCTAACTATGGCTACACCTTC.

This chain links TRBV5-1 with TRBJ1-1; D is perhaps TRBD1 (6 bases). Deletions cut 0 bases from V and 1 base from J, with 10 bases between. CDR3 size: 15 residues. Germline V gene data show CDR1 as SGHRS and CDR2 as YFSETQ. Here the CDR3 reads CASSLEPGANTEAFF. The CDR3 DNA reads TGCGCCAGCAGCTTGGAGCCAGGGGCGAACACTGAAGCTTTCTTT. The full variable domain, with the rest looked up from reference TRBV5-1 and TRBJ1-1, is KAGVTQTPRYLIKTRGQQVTLSCSPISGHRSVSWYQQTPGQGLQFLFEYFSETQRNKGNFPGRFSGRQFSNSRSEMNVSTLELGDSALYLCASSLEPGANTEAFFGQGTRLTVV.

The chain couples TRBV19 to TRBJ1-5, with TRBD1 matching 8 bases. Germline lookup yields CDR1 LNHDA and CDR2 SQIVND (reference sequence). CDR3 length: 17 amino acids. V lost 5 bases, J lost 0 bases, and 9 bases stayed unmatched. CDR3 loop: CASSSGQGLISNQPQHF. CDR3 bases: TGTGCCAGTAGTTCAGGACAGGGTTTAATTAGCAATCAGCCCCAGCATTTT. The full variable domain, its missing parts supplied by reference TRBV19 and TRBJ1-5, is DGGITQSPKYLFRKEGQNVTLSCEQNLNHDAMYWYRQDPGQGLRLIYYSQIVNDFQKGDIAEGYSVSREKKESFPLTVTSAQKNPTAFYLCASSSGQGLISNQPQHFGDGTRLSIL.

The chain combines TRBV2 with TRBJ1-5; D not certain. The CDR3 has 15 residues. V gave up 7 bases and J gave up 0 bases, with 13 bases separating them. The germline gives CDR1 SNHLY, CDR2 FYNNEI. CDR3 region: CASTQDTASNQPQHF. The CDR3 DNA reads TGTGCCAGCACCCAAGACACAGCTAGCAATCAGCCCCAGCATTTT.

CDR3 residues: CASSLEGPEAFF. The CDR3 nucleotides read TGTGCCAGCAGCTTAGAGGGCCCCGAAGCTTTCTTT. V gene TRBV7-9 combines with J gene TRBJ1-1; D is uncertain. Germline CDR1 and CDR2: SEHNR and FQNEAQ (reference sequence). This CDR3 is built from 12 residues. V shed 1 base and J shed 8 bases, with 8 bases lying between them.

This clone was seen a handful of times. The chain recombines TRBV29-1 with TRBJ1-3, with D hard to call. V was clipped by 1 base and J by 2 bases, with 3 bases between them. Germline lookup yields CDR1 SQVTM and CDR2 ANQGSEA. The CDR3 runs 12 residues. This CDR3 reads CSVEGPGNTIYF. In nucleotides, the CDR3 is TGCAGCGTTGAAGGGCCTGGAAACACCATATATTTT. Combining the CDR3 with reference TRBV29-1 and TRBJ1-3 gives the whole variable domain SAVISQKPSRDICQRGTSLTIQCQVDSQVTMMFWYRQQPGQSLTLIATANQGSEATYESGFVIDKFPISRPNLTFSTLTVSNMSPEDSSIYLCSVEGPGNTIYFGEGSWLTVV.

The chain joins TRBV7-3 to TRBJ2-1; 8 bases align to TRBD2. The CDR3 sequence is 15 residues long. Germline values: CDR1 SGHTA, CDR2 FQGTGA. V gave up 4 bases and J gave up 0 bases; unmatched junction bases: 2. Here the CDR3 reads CASSSGGSSYNEQFF. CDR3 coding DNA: TGTGCCAGCAGCTCGGGAGGGAGCTCCTACAATGAGCAGTTCTTC. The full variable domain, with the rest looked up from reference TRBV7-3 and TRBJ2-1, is GAGVSQTPSNKVTEKGKYVELRCDPISGHTALYWYRQSLGQGPEFLIYFQGTGAADDSGLPNDRFFAVRPEGSVSTLKIQRTERGDSAVYLCASSSGGSSYNEQFFGPGTRLTVL.

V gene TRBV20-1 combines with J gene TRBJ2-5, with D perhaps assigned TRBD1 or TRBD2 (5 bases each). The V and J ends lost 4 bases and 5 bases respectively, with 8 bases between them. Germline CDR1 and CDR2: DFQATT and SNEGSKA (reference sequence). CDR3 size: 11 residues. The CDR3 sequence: CSAMGTETQYF. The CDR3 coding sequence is TGCAGTGCTATGGGGACGGAGACCCAGTACTTC.

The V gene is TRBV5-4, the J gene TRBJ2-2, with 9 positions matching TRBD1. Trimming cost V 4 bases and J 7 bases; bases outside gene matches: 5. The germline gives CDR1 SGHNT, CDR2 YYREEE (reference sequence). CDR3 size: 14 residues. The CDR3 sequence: CASSLDRGRGELFF. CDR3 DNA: TGTGCCAGCAGCCTGGACAGGGGTCGCGGGGAGCTGTTTTTT.

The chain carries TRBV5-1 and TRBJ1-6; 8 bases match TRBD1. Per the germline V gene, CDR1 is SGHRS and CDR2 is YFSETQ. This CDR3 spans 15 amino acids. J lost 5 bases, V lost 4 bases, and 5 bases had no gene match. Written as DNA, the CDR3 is TGCGCCAGCAGCCACGGGACAGGAGATAATTCACCCCTCCACTTT. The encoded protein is CASSHGTGDNSPLHF.

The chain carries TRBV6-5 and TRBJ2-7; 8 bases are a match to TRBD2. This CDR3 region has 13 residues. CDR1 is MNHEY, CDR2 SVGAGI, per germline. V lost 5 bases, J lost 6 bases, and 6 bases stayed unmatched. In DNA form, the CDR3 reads TGTGCCAGCAGTCCGGGGGGGGCAGGCGAGCAGTACTTC. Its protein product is CASSPGGAGEQYF.

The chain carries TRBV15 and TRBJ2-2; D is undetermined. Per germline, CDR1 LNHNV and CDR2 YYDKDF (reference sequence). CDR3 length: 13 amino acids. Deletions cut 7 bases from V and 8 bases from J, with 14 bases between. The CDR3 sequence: CATTFLVRGELFF. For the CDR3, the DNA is TGTGCCACCACTTTCCTAGTGCGGGGGGAGCTGTTTTTT.

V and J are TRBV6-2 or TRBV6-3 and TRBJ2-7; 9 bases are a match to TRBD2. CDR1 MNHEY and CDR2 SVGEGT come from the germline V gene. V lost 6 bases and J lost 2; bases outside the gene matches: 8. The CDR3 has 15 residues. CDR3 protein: CASSLPGLAPYEQYF. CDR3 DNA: TGTGCCAGCAGCTTACCGGGACTAGCACCCTACGAGCAGTACTTC.